What follows is one T cell receptor (beta chain) and its context. Its specificity is not known. These data originate in a study of T cell responses to AZD1222 COVID-19 vaccine. Study background: Timing groups of about 4 and about 12 weeks for second doses were pooled.

Findings and limits, study-wide: Repertoire sampling happened only post peak T cell response.

This table comes from immunoSEQ multiplex PCR, and its TCRdb copy is limited to in-frame clones, with some not included. Of 150,000 to 200,000 clones listed, 90% to 95% were seen once; the top ten hold less than 3%. The CDR3 runs to 13 residues. Looked up from germline, CDR1 is SGHDT and CDR2 is YYEEEE. The V end was cut by 4 bases, the J end by 1 base, with 8 bases between. This sequence originates from an adult in good health. The chain links TRBV5-6 to TRBJ1-1, with D possibly matching TRBD1 (6 bases). The sample in question was peripheral blood, obtained on day 0 of AZD1222 vaccination. For the CDR3, the DNA is TGTGCCAGCAGCCTGACAGGGAACACTGAAGCTTTCTTT. Translated: CASSLTGNTEAFF.